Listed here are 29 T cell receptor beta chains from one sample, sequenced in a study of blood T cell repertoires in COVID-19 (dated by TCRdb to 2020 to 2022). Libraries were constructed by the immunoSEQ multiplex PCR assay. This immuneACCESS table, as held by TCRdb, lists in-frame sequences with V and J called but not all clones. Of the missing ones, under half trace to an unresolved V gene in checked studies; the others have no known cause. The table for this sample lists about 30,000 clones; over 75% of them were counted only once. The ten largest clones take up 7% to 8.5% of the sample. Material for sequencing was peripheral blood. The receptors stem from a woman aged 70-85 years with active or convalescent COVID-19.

The CDR3 DNA follows: TGTGCCAGCAGTTCACAGGGGCTATCTGGTGGCTACACCTTC. Its translation: CASSSQGLSGGYTF. The chain employs TRBV6-2 or TRBV6-3 and TRBJ1-2, with 7 bases that match TRBD1. CDR1 is MNHEY, CDR2 SVGEGT, per germline. The CDR3 runs 14 residues. V dropped 4 bases and J dropped 7; count of bases not matched to a gene: 9.

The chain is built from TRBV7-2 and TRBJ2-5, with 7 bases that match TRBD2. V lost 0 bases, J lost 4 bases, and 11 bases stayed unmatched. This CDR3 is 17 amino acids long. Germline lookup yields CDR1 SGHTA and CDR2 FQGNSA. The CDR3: CASSLAASSGGGETQYF. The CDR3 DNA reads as TGTGCCAGCAGCTTAGCAGCCTCTAGCGGAGGAGGAGAGACCCAGTACTTC.

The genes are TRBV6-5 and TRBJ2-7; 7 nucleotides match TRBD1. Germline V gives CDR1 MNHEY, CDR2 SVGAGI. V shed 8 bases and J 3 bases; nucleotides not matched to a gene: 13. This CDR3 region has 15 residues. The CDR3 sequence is CASQLFSAGGYEQYF. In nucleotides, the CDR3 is TGTGCCAGCCAGCTCTTTTCGGCAGGGGGCTACGAGCAGTACTTC.

DNA for the CDR3: TGTGCCACCAGCAGAGATCCTGGGACTAGCGGGCAAGAGACCCAGTACTTC. Translation gives CATSRDPGTSGQETQYF. This chain uses TRBV15 with TRBJ2-5, with TRBD2 matching 12 bases. This CDR3 is built from 17 residues. The J segment lost 2 bases and the V segment lost 0 bases, leaving 4 bases of the junction unmatched. Germline values: CDR1 LNHNV, CDR2 YYDKDF (reference sequence).

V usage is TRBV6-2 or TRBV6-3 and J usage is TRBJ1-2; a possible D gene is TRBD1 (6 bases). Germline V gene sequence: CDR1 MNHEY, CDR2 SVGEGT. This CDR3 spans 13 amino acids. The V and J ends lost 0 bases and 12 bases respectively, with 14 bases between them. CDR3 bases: TGTGCCAGCAGTTACTCCAGGTTGGGGGCGGACACCTTC. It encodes CASSYSRLGADTF.

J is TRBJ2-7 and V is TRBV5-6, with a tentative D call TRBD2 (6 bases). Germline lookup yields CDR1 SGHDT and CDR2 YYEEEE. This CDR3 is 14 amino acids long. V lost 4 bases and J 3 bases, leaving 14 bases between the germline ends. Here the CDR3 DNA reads TGTGCCAGCAGCGGCGGCGGGGAAGGCTACGAGCAGTACTTC. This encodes CASSGGGEGYEQYF. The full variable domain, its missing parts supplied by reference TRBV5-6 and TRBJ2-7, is DAGVTQSPTHLIKTRGQQVTLRCSPKSGHDTVSWYQQALGQGPQFIFQYYEEEERQRGNFPDRFSGHQFPNYSSELNVNALLLGDSALYLCASSGGGEGYEQYFGPGTRLTVT.

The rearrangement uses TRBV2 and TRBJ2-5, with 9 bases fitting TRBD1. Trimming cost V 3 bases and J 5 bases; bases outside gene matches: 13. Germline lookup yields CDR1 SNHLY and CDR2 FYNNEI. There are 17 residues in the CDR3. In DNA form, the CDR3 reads TGTGCCAGCAGTGATGGGACAGGGTCGATAGACGGGGAGACCCAGTACTTC. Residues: CASSDGTGSIDGETQYF.

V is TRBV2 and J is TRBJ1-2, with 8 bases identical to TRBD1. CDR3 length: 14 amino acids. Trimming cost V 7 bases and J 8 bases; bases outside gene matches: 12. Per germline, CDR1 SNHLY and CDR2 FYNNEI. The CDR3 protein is CASKGTGKTGGYTF. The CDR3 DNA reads TGTGCCAGCAAGGGGACAGGCAAAACGGGGGGCTACACCTTC.

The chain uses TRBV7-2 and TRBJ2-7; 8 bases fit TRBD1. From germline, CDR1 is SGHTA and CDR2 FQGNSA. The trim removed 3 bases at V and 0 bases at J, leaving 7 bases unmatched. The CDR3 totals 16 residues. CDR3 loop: CASSFITGGSSYEQYF. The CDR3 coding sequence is TGTGCCAGCAGCTTCATCACAGGGGGAAGCTCCTACGAGCAGTACTTC.

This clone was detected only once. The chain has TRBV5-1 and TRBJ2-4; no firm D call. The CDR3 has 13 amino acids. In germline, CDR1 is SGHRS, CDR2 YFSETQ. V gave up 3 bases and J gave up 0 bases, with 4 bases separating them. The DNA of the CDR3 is TGCGCCAGCAGCTCCGGAGCCAAAAACATTCAGTACTTC. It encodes CASSSGAKNIQYF.

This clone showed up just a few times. The CDR3 loop is CASSPDRAAYEQYF. The CDR3 nucleotides are TGTGCCAGCAGCCCGGACAGGGCAGCCTACGAGCAGTACTTC. The chain uses TRBV7-2 and TRBJ2-7; 8 bases are shared with TRBD1. This CDR3 is built from 14 residues. Germline V gives CDR1 SGHTA, CDR2 FQGNSA. V lost 5 bases and J lost 2; bases outside the gene matches: 5.

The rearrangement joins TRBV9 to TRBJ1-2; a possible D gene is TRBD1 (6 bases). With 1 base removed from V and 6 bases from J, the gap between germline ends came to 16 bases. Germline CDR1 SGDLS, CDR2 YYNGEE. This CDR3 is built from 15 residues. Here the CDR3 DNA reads TGTGCCAGCAGCGTAAGGGGGTTGGCGGTACATGGCTACACCTTC. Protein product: CASSVRGLAVHGYTF.

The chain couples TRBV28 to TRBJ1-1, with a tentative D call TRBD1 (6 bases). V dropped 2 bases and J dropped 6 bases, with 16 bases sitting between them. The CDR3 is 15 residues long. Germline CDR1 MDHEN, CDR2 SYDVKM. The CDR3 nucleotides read TGTGCCAGCAGTTTAGAGGGGGGGGTGAAGGCTGAAGCTTTCTTT. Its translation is CASSLEGGVKAEAFF. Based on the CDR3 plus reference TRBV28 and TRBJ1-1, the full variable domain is DVKVTQSSRYLVKRTGEKVFLECVQDMDHENMFWYRQDPGLGLRLIYFSYDVKMKEKGDIPEGYSVSREKKERFSLILESASTNQTSMYLCASSLEGGVKAEAFFGQGTRLTVV.

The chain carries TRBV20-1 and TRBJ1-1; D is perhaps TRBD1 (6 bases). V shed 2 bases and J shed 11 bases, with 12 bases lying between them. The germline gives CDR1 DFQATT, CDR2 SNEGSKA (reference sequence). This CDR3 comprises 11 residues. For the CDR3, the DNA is TGCAGTGCTAGACAGGGGAGGGCGGCTTTCTTT. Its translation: CSARQGRAAFF.

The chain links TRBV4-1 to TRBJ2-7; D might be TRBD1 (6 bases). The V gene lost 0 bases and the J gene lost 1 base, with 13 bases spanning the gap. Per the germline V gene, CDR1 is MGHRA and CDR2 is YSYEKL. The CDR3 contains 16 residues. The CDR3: CASSQERQGISYEQYF. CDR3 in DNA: TGCGCCAGCAGCCAAGAGAGGCAGGGGATTTCCTACGAGCAGTACTTC.

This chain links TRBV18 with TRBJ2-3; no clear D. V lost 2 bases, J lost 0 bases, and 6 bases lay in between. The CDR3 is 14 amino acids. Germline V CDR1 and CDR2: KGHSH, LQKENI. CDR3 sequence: CASSPAESTDTQYF. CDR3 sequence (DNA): TGTGCCAGCTCACCAGCGGAAAGCACAGATACGCAGTATTTT.

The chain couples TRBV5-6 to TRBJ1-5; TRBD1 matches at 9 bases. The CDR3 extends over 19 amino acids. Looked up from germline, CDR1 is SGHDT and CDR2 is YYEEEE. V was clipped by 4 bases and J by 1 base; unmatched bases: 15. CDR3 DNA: TGTGCCAGCAGCAACCACCTTAAAACAGGGGGCCTGAGCAATCAGCCCCAGCATTTT. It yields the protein CASSNHLKTGGLSNQPQHF.

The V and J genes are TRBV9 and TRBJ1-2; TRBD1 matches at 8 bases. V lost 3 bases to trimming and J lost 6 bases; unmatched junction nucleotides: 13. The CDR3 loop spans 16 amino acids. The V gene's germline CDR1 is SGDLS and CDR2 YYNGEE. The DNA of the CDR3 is TGTGCCAGCAGCGCCCTAACCGGACAGGGAGGAAATGGCTACACCTTC. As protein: CASSALTGQGGNGYTF.

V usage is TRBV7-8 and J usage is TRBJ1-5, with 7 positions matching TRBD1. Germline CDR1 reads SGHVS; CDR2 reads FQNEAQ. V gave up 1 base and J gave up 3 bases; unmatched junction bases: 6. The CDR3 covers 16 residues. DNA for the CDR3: TGTGCCAGCAGCTTAGTCGACAGGGTAATCAATCAGCCCCAGCATTTT. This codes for CASSLVDRVINQPQHF.

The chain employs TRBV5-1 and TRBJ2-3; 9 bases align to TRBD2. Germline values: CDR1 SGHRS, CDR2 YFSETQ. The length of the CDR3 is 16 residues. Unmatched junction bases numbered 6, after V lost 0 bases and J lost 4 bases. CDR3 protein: CASSLAPGLASDTQYF. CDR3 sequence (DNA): TGCGCCAGCAGCTTGGCCCCGGGACTAGCATCAGATACGCAGTATTTT.

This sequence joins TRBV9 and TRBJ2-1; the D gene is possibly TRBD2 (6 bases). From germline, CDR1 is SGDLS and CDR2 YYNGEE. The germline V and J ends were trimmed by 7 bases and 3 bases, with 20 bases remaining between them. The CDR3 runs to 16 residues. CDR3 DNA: TGTGCCAGCGTGGAGGAGTTGGAGGGGTTCTACAATGAGCAGTTCTTC. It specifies CASVEELEGFYNEQFF. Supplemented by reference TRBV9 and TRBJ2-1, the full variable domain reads DSGVTQTPKHLITATGQRVTLRCSPRSGDLSVYWYQQSLDQGLQFLIQYYNGEERAKGNILERFSAQQFPDLHSELNLSSLELGDSALYFCASVEELEGFYNEQFFGPGTRLTVL.

CDR3 residues: CASRLTGKETQYF. Here the CDR3 DNA reads TGTGCCAGTAGGCTGACAGGGAAGGAGACCCAGTACTTC. This chain joins TRBV19 and TRBJ2-5, with 7 bases matching TRBD1. The CDR3 sequence is 13 residues long. J gave up 5 bases and V 6 bases, and 6 bases lay outside the gene matches. Germline V gene data show CDR1 as LNHDA and CDR2 as SQIVND (reference sequence).

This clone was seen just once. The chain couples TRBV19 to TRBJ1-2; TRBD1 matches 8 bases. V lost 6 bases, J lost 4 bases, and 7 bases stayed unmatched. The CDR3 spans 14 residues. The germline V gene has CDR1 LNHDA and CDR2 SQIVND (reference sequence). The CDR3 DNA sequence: TGTGCCAGTAGCAGTTGGGACAGGCTCTATGGCTACACCTTC. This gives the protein CASSSWDRLYGYTF.

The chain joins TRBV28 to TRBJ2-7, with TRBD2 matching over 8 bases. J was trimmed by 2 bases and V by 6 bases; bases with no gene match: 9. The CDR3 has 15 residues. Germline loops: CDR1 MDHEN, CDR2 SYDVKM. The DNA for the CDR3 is TGTGCCAGCAGCAAACCAGCGGGAGCTACCTACGAGCAGTACTTC. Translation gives CASSKPAGATYEQYF.

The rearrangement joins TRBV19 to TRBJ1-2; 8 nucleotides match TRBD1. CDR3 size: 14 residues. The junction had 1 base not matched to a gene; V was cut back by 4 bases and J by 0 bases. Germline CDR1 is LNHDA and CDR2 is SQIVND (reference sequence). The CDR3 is CASSTTGANYGYTF. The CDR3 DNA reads TGTGCCAGTAGTACGACAGGGGCTAACTATGGCTACACCTTC.

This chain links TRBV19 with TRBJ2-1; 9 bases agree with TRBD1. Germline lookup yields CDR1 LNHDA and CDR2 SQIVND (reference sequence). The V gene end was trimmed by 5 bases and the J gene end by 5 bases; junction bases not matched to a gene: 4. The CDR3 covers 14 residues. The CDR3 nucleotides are TGTGCCAGTAGTCACAGGGGGCGGCACAATGAGCAGTTCTTC. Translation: CASSHRGRHNEQFF.

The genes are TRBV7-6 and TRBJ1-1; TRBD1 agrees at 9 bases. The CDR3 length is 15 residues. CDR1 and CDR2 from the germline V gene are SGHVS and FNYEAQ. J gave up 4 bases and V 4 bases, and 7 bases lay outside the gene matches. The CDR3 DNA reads TGTGCCAGCAGCTATCGGACAGGGGTGGGCACTGAAGCTTTCTTT. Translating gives CASSYRTGVGTEAFF.

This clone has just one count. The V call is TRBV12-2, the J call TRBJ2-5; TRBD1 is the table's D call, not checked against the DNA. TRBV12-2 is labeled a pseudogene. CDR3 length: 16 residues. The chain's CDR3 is CASPSMETGWEETQYF. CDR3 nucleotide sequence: TGTGCAAGTCCCTCAATGGAAACAGGGTGGGAAGAGACCCAGTACTTC.

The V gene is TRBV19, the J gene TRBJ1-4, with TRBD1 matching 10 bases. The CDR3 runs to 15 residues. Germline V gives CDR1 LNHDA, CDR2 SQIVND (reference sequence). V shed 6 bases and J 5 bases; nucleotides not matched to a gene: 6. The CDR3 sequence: CASSVPGQGNEKLFF. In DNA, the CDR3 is TGTGCCAGTAGCGTTCCGGGACAGGGGAATGAAAAACTGTTTTTT.